This record covers a single TCR beta chain. The antigen remains unidentified. These data belong to a study of T cell repertoires in cytomegalovirus infection. Study at large: It was recently identified HLA-C-restricted and well-studied HLA-B-restricted CMV epitopes that the study used.

TCRdb reanalysed the reads using MiXCR and keeps one entry per CDR3 protein. The sample comprises 700,000 to 900,000 distinct CDR3 sequences, 25% to 30% of which are singletons, and less than 15% rests with the top ten. From germline, CDR1 is SNHLY and CDR2 FYNNEI. The junction had 1 base not matched to a gene; V was cut back by 8 bases and J by 4 bases. CDR3 length: 12 amino acids. Findings of the study overall: CMV-specific TCR beta clonotypes restricted by HLA-C were the ones dominating the ex vivo response.

Sequenced here: cultured CD8+ T cells from PBMCs, sampled from culture after CMV antigen stimulation. V gene TRBV2 combines with J gene TRBJ1-4, with TRBD1 identical over 7 bases. This sequence was found in a human donor in good health (CMV status not recorded). Some clones in this sample may be carry-over from other donors' samples. The CDR3 DNA follows: TGTGCCAGCGGACAGGTTAATGAAAAACTGTTTTTT. Translated: CASGQVNEKLFF.